Listed below are T cell receptor beta chains from one sample, sequenced in a study of blood T cell repertoires in COVID-19. TCRdb's copy holds only in-frame clones and misses some; the assay was immunoSEQ multiplex PCR. The sample has about 97,000 clones, more than 75% seen once. Sequencing was performed on peripheral blood. Receptors originate from a man aged 45-65 years with active or convalescent COVID-19. CDR3s include the opening cysteine and the closing phenylalanine or tryptophan. D genes are given only for firm matches.

v_call: TRBV7-9; d_call: TRBD1; cdr3_aa: CASRPGTANTGELFF
v_call: TRBV5-1; d_call: .; cdr3_aa: CASSVDSSTSPLHF
v_call: TRBV18; d_call: TRBD1; cdr3_aa: CASSPPGQGAYEQYF
v_call: TRBV19; d_call: TRBD2; cdr3_aa: CASSPSGGALEQFF
v_call: TRBV28; d_call: TRBD1; cdr3_aa: CASSFGQGGQPQHF
v_call: TRBV4-3; d_call: .; cdr3_aa: CASSQTGSSGELFF
v_call: TRBV4-2; d_call: TRBD1; cdr3_aa: CASSQDDRGVYSNQPQHF
v_call: TRBV6-5; d_call: .; cdr3_aa: CASSYQTGAGANVLTF
v_call: TRBV5-8; d_call: .; cdr3_aa: CASSRGSSGNNISPQHF
v_call: TRBV12-3/TRBV12-4; d_call: .; cdr3_aa: CASSLVSQPQHF
v_call: TRBV2; d_call: TRBD1; cdr3_aa: CASSGGGGANVLTF
v_call: TRBV28; d_call: .; cdr3_aa: CACRGPNMNTEAFF
v_call: TRBV6-4; d_call: TRBD1; cdr3_aa: CASSEQGDTEAFF
v_call: TRBV29-1; d_call: .; cdr3_aa: CSVEGQSSYNEQFF
v_call: TRBV6-5; d_call: .; cdr3_aa: CASSSRGGRYNTQYF
v_call: TRBV6-5; d_call: TRBD2; cdr3_aa: CATGLAGTNTDTQYF
v_call: TRBV3-1/TRBV3-2; d_call: .; cdr3_aa: CASSRGGAVTQYF
v_call: TRBV7-2; d_call: TRBD2; cdr3_aa: CASSSKREQETQYF